This T cell receptor beta chain was captured in a study of T cells in Graves' hyperthyroidism and ophthalmopathy. The authors deemed Graves' hyperthyroidism stable absent ophthalmopathy progression within 18 months. Hyperthyroidism, newly diagnosed and lasting under 2 months, affected patients aged 18 to 65. At least ten counts were recorded for this clonotype. Its cognate antigen is unknown. Trimming took off 1 base at V and 2 bases at J, with 21 bases between the two ends. This CDR3 region has 18 residues. Germline CDR1 SGHKS, CDR2 YYEKEE (reference sequence). From RNA transcripts, TCR beta CDR3 regions were amplified. The primer set for the first-round RT-PCR of the TCR CDR3 was HTBI. TCRdb re-called the multiplex PCR reads with MiXCR, one entry per CDR3 protein. The table records about 610,000 distinct CDR3 sequences, 35% to 55% of them present only once. Study results and limitations: Ophthalmopathy cases were set apart from stable hyperthyroidism by a 13 V-J model. Appearing also in blood were most of the thyroid clonotypes expanded above 0.001.

The clonotype was recovered from a woman in her late teens or twenties with Graves' hyperthyroidism. Input material: peripheral blood or thyroid tissue (not recorded which). The chain employs TRBV5-5 and TRBJ1-2; D unclear. The CDR3 region is CASSLLIYGRRFNYGYTF. CDR3 nucleotides: TGTGCCAGCAGCTTGTTAATCTATGGGAGGAGATTCAACTATGGCTACACCTTC.